This passage covers 9 T cell receptor beta chains from one sample sequenced in a study of blood T cells in healthy people across ages. A second PCR, run for 7 to 11 cycles, used a sample-barcoded 5' primer plus a J-beta primer mix. From the 5' RACE reads, TCRdb called clonotypes with MiXCR, one entry per CDR3 protein. Of some 1.6 million distinct CDR3 sequences in the sample, almost 35% were seen once. Sequencing was performed on blood. Receptors were obtained from a woman between 25 and 40 years old in good health.

V is TRBV9 and J is TRBJ2-5, with 8 positions matching TRBD2. CDR1 is SGDLS and CDR2 is YYNGEE in the germline V gene. The CDR3 covers 17 residues. The V and J ends lost 3 bases and 4 bases, in that order; junction bases with no gene match: 14. The CDR3 DNA sequence: TGTGCCAGCAGCGCTCCTCGGGGGGGCCTGGTCGGAGAGACCCAGTACTTC. Translation: CASSAPRGGLVGETQYF.

The chain is built from TRBV12-3 or TRBV12-4 and TRBJ1-2; a weak D match, TRBD1 (5 bases). V lost 6 bases, J lost 0 bases, and 14 bases lay in between. This CDR3 spans 15 amino acids. Here the CDR3 reads CASRFTGQANYGYTF. The CDR3 DNA is TGTGCCAGCAGATTTACAGGTCAAGCTAACTATGGCTACACCTTC.

Points on this clonotype: This may come from a read error, since a much larger clone is one base off. The rearrangement links TRBV29-1 to TRBJ2-1, with 9 nucleotides matching TRBD1. Looked up from germline, CDR1 is SQVTM and CDR2 is ANQGSEA. The CDR3 runs to 13 residues. The CDR3 DNA is TGCGGCGTGGGACAGGGTACGTACAATGAGCAGTTCTTC. It is translated as CGVGQGTYNEQFF.

In regard to this clonotype: The junction and the germline gene differ at one end; a read error may be behind it. The rearrangement uses TRBV10-3 and TRBJ2-7; maybe TRBD1 (7 bases). This CDR3 has 14 amino acids. The germline V gene has CDR1 ENHRY and CDR2 SYGVKD. As DNA, the CDR3 is TGTACCATCAGTGAGTTCGGGCAGGGGGGCGAGCAGTACTTC. This sequence encodes CTISEFGQGGEQYF.

V usage is TRBV20-1 and J usage is TRBJ2-5, with no clear D. This CDR3 has 13 amino acids. Germline lookup yields CDR1 DFQATT and CDR2 SNEGSKA (reference sequence). Trimming shortened V by 4 bases and J by 5 bases, and 14 bases separated the two germline ends. The CDR3 coding sequence is TGCAGTGCTAAGGCACCTTTCCTCGAGACCCAGTACTTC. It is translated as CSAKAPFLETQYF.

The chain uses TRBV20-1 and TRBJ1-1, with D unresolved. This CDR3 region has 11 residues. V gave up 3 bases and J gave up 8 bases, with 10 bases separating them. Germline V CDR1 and CDR2: DFQATT, SNEGSKA (reference sequence). CDR3 in DNA: TGCAGTGCTAGTGGACTGGACGAAGCTTTCTTT. Protein product: CSASGLDEAFF.

The chain uses TRBV21-1 and TRBJ2-7; the table's D call TRBD1 went unverified against the DNA. TRBV21-1 is a recognized pseudogene. There are 15 residues in the CDR3. CDR3 residues: CASSNWDRGSYEQYF. In DNA form, the CDR3 reads TGTGCCAGCAGCAACTGGGACAGGGGCTCCTACGAGCAGTACTTC.

A few counts support this clonotype. The V gene is TRBV20-1, the J gene TRBJ1-2; TRBD1 might be the D (6 bases). The germline V gene has CDR1 DFQATT and CDR2 SNEGSKA (reference sequence). This CDR3 has 14 residues. The V gene lost 0 bases and the J gene lost 8 bases, with 16 bases spanning the gap. The CDR3 nucleotides read TGCAGTGCTAGAGAGCGGGACACTGCCTACGGCTACACCTTC. Its translation is CSARERDTAYGYTF.

V usage is TRBV28 and J usage is TRBJ2-4; D gene unclear. CDR1 is MDHEN and CDR2 is SYDVKM in the germline V gene. V gave up 5 bases and J gave up 3 bases, with 14 bases separating them. The CDR3 is 15 residues long. The CDR3 DNA reads TGTGCCAGCAGTGGTACAGAGCTAGTCAAAAACATTCAGTACTTC. This encodes CASSGTELVKNIQYF.